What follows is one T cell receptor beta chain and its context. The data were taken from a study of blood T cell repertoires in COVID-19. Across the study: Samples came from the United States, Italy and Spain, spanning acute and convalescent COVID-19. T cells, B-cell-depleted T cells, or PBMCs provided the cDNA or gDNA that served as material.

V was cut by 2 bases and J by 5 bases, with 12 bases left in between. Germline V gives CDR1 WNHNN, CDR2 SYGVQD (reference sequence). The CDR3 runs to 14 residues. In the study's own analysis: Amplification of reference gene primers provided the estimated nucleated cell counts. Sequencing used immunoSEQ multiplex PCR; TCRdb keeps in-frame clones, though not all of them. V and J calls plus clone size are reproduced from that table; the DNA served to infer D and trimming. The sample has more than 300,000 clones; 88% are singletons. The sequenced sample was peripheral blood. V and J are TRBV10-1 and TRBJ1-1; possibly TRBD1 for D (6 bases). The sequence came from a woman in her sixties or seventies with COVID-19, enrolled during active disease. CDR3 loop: CASSENRVWTEAFF. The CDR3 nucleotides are TGCGCCAGCAGTGAGAACAGGGTATGGACTGAAGCTTTCTTT.